Reported below is one T cell receptor beta chain. Its target is unknown. These data belong to a study of cytomegalovirus exposure and HLA in healthy donors. At the level of the study: There were 70 million to 95 million unique TCRs (from HLA-typed donors) in an early data release.

The study ran its PCR with 60 Vbeta and 13 Jbeta primers. Sequenced by immunoSEQ multiplex PCR; TCRdb stores in-frame clones only, minus some. The repertoire has more than 150,000 clones, 82% of them found once; the top ten carry about 1.6%. Study-level points and caveats: In a later analysis, a genetic analysis reported fewer productive-TCR N-insertions in an Asian-associated ancestry cluster than the cohort average. Reportedly, diagnosis of cytomegalovirus status by the classifier showed high specificity and sensitivity. Apart from CMV serostatus, no immune exposure information was available.

CDR1 is SGHNT, CDR2 YYREEE, per germline (reference sequence). V dropped 6 bases and J dropped 4 bases, with 17 bases sitting between them. There are 14 residues in the CDR3. The chain links TRBV5-4 to TRBJ2-7; weak D call: TRBD1 (5 bases). The specimen sequenced was PBMCs. This receptor was obtained from a middle-aged man in good health and CMV-seronegative. The CDR3 sequence is CASTPGAGRYEQYF. The CDR3 DNA follows: TGTGCCAGCACCCCTGGGGCAGGAAGGTACGAGCAGTACTTC.